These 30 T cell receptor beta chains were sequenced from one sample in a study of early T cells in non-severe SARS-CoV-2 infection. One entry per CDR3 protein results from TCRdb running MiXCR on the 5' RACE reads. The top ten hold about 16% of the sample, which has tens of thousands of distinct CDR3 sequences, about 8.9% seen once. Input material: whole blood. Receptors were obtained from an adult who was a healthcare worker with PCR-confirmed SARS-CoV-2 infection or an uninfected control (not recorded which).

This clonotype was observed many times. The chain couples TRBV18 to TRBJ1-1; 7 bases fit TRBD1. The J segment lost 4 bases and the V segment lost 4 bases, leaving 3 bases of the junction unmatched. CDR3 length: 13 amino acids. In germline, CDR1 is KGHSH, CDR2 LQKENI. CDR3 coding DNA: TGTGCCAGCTCACGAGACAGGGCCACTGAAGCTTTCTTT. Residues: CASSRDRATEAFF.

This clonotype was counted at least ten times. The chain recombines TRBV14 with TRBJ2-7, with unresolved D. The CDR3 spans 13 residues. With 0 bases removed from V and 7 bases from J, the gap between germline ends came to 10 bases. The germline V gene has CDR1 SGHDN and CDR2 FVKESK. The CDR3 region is CASSQEFFTEQYF. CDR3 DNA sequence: TGTGCCAGCAGCCAAGAATTTTTCACTGAGCAGTACTTC.

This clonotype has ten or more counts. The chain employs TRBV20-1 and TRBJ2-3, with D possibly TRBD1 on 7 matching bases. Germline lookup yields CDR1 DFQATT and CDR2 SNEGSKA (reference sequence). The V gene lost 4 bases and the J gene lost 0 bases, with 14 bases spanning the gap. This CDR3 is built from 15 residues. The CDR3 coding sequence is TGCAGTGCTACTAACAGGGGACTCAGCACAGATACGCAGTATTTT. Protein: CSATNRGLSTDTQYF.

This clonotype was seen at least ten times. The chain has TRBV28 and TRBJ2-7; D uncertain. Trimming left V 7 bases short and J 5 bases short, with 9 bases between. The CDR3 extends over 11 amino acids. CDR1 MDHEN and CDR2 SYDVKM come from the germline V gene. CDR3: CASISADEQYF. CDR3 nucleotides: TGTGCCAGCATTTCGGCTGACGAGCAGTACTTC.

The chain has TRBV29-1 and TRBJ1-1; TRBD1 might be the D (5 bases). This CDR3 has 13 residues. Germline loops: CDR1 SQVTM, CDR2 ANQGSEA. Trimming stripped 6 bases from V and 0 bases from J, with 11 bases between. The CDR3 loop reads CSVPGHLNTEAFF. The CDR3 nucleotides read TGCAGCGTCCCAGGACACCTGAACACTGAAGCTTTCTTT.

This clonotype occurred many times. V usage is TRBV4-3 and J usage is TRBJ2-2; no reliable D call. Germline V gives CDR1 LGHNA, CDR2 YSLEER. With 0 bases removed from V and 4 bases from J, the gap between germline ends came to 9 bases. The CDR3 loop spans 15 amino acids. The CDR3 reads CASSQDRAGTGELFF. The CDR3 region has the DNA TGCGCCAGCAGCCAAGATCGCGCCGGCACCGGGGAGCTGTTTTTT.

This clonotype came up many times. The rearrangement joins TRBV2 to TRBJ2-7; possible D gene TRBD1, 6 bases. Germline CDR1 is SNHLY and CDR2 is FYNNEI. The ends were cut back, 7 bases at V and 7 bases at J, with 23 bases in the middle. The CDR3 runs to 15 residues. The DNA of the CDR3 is TGTGCCAGCATGGGGGCGCCCCCCCGCTCGGAGGAGCAGTACTTC. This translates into CASMGAPPRSEEQYF.

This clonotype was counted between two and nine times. This chain's CDR3 is CASSLEDINTGELFF. CDR3 in DNA: TGTGCCAGCAGTTTAGAGGACATCAACACCGGGGAGCTGTTTTTT. The V and J genes are TRBV12-3 or TRBV12-4 and TRBJ2-2; the D gene is possibly TRBD1 (5 bases). The CDR3 is made up of 15 amino acids. Trimming shortened V by 1 base and J by 2 bases, and 8 bases separated the two germline ends.

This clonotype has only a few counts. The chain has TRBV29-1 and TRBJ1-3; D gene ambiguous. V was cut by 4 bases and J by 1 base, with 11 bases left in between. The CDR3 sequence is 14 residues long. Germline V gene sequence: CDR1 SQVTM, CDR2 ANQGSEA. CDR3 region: CSVVQPLSGNTIYF. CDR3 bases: TGCAGCGTTGTACAGCCTCTTTCTGGAAACACCATATATTTT.

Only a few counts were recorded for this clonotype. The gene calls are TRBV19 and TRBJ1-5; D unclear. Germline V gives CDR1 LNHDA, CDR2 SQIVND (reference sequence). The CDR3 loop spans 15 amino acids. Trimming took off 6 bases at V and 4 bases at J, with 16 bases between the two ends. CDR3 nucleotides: TGTGCCAGTAGGCAACGGCACGGGAATAATCAGCCCCAGCATTTT. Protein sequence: CASRQRHGNNQPQHF. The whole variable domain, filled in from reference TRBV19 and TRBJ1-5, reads DGGITQSPKYLFRKEGQNVTLSCEQNLNHDAMYWYRQDPGQGLRLIYYSQIVNDFQKGDIAEGYSVSREKKESFPLTVTSAQKNPTAFYLCASRQRHGNNQPQHFGDGTRLSIL.

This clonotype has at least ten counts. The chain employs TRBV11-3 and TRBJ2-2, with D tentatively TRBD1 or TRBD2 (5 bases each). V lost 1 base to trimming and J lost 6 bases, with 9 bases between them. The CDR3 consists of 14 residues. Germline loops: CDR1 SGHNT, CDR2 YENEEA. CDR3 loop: CASSLGDVAGELFF. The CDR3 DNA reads TGTGCCAGCAGCTTAGGGGACGTGGCCGGGGAGCTGTTTTTT. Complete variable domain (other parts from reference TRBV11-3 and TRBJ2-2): EAGVVQSPRYKIIEKKQPVAFWCNPISGHNTLYWYLQNLGQGPELLIRYENEEAVDDSQLPKDRFSAERLKGVDSTLKIQPAELGDSAVYLCASSLGDVAGELFFGEGSRLTVL.

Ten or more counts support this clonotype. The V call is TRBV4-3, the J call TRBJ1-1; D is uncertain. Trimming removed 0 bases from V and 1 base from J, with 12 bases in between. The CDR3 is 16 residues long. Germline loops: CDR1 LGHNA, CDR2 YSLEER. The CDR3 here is CASSQELHARNTEAFF. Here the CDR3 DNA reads TGCGCCAGCAGCCAAGAATTGCACGCCAGGAACACTGAAGCTTTCTTT.

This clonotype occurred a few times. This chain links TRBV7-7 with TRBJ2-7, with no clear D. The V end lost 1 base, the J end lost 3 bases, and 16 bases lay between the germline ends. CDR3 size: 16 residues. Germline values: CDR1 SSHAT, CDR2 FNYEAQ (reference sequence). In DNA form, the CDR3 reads TGTGCCAGCAGCTTAGTAGGTGAGCAGGCCAACTACGAGCAGTACTTC. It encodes CASSLVGEQANYEQYF.

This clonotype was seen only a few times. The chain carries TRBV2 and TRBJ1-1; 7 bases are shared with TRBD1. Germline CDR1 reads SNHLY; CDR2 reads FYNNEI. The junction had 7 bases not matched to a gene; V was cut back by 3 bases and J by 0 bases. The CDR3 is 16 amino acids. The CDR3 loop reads CASSDLTGTVNTEAFF. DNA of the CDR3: TGTGCCAGCAGTGATTTGACAGGGACGGTGAACACTGAAGCTTTCTTT. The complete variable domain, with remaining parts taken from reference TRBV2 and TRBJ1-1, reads EPEVTQTPSHQVTQMGQEVILRCVPISNHLYFYWYRQILGQKVEFLVSFYNNEISEKSEIFDDQFSVERPDGSNFTLKIRSTKLEDSAMYFCASSDLTGTVNTEAFFGQGTRLTVV.

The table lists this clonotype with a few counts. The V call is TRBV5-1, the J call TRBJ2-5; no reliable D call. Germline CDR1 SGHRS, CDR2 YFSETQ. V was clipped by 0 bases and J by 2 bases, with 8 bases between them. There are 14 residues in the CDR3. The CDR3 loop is CASSLAGPQETQYF. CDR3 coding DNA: TGCGCCAGCAGCTTGGCTGGGCCTCAAGAGACCCAGTACTTC.

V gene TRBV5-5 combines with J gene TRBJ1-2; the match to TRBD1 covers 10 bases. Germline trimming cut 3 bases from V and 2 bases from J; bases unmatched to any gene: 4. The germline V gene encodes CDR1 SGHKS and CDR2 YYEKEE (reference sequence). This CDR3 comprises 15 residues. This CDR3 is CASSWEDRGNYGYTF. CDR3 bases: TGTGCCAGCAGCTGGGAGGACAGGGGGAACTATGGCTACACCTTC.

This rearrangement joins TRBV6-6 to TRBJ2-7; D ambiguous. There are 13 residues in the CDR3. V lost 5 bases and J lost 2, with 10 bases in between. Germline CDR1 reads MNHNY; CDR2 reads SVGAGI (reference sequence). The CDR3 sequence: CASSPDRTYEQYF. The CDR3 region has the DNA TGTGCCAGCAGTCCGGACCGTACCTACGAGCAGTACTTC.

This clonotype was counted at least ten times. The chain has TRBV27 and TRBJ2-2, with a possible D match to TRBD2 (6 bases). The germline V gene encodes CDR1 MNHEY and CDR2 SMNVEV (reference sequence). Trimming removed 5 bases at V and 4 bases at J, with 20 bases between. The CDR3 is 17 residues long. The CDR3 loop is CASSLLGGSRGTGELFF. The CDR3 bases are TGTGCCAGCAGTCTACTCGGGGGTAGTCGGGGCACCGGGGAGCTGTTTTTT.

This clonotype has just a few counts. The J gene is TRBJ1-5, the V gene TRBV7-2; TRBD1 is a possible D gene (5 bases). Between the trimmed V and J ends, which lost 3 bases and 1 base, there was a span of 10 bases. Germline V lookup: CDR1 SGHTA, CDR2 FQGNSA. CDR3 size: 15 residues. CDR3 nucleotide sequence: TGTGCCAGCAGCTTCGTGGGGGGGAGCAATCAGCCCCAGCATTTT. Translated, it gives CASSFVGGSNQPQHF. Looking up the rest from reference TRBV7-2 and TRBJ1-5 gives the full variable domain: GAGVSQSPSNKVTEKGKDVELRCDPISGHTALYWYRQSLGQGLEFLIYFQGNSAPDKSGLPSDRFSAERTGGSVSTLTIQRTQQEDSAVYLCASSFVGGSNQPQHFGDGTRLSIL.

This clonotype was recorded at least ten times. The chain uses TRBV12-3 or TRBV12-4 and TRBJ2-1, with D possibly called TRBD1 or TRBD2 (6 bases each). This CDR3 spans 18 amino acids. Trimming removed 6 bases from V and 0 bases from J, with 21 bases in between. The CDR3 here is CASSRTVGGPSSYNEQFF. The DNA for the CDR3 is TGTGCCAGCAGCCGGACCGTGGGGGGCCCGAGCTCCTACAATGAGCAGTTCTTC.

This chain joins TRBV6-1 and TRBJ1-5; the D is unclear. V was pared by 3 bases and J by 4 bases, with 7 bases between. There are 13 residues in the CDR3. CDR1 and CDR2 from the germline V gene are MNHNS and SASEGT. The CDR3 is CASSDRENQPQHF. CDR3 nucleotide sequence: TGTGCCAGCAGTGACCGGGAGAATCAGCCCCAGCATTTT.

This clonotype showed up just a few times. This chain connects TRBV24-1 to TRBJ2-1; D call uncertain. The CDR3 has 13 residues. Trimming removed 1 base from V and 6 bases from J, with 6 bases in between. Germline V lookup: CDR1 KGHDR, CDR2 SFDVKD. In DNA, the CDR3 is TGTGCCACCAGTGATTTTTGGTCCAATGAGCAGTTCTTC. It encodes CATSDFWSNEQFF.

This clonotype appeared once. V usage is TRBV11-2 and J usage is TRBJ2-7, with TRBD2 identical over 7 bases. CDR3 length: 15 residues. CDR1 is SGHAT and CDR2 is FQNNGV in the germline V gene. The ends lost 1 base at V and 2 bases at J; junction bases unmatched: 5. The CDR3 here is CASSLVPSGTYEQYF. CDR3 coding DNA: TGTGCCAGCAGCTTAGTCCCTAGCGGTACCTACGAGCAGTACTTC.

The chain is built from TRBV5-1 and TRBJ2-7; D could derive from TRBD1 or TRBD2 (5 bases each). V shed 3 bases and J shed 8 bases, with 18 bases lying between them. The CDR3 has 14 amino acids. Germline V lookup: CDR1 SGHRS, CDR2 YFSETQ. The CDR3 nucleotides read TGCGCCAGCAGCTCCGGGACCTCCGGGGACCAGCAGTACTTC. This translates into CASSSGTSGDQQYF.

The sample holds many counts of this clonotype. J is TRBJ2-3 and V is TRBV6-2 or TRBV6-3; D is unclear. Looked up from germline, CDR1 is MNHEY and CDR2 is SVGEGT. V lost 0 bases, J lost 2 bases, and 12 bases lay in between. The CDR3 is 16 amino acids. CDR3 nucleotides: TGTGCCAGCAGTTACTCGGGCAGCCTCAACACAGATACGCAGTATTTT. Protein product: CASSYSGSLNTDTQYF.

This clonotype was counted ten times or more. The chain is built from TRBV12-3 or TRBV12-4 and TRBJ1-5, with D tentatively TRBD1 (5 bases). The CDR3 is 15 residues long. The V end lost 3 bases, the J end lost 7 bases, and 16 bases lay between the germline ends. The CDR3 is CASSLRGVWKQPQHF. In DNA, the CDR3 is TGTGCCAGCAGTTTGCGGGGGGTTTGGAAGCAGCCCCAGCATTTT.

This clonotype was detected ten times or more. The CDR3 coding sequence is TGTGCCACAAAAGCCGGACACCCGAGCACTGAAGCTTTCTTT. This gives the protein CATKAGHPSTEAFF. The chain couples TRBV18 to TRBJ1-1, with a tentative D call TRBD1 (5 bases). This CDR3 has 14 amino acids. The V gene's germline CDR1 is KGHSH and CDR2 LQKENI. Trimming removed 10 bases at V and 4 bases at J, with 19 bases between.

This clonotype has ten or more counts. CDR3 region: CASSKEMGGQGRQPQHF. DNA of the CDR3: TGTGCCAGCAGTAAGGAAATGGGGGGACAGGGACGTCAGCCCCAGCATTTT. This sequence joins TRBV7-6 and TRBJ1-5, with 9 bases that match TRBD1. Trimming took 6 bases from V and 6 from J; bases not matched to a gene: 15. From germline, CDR1 is SGHVS and CDR2 FNYEAQ. The CDR3 has 17 residues.

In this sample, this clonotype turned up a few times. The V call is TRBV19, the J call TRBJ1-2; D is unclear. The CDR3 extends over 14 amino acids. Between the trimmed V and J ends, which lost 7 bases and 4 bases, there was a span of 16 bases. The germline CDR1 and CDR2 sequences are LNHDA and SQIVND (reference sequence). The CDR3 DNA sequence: TGTGCCAGTACAATCGCCGGGCAGGTCTATGGCTACACCTTC. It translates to CASTIAGQVYGYTF.

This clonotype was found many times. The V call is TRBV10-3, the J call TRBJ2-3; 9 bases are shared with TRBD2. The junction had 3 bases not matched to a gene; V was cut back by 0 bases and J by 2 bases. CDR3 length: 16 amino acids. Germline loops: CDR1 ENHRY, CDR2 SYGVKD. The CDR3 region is CAISESIAGDTDTQYF. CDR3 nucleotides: TGTGCCATCAGTGAGTCGATAGCGGGAGACACAGATACGCAGTATTTT.